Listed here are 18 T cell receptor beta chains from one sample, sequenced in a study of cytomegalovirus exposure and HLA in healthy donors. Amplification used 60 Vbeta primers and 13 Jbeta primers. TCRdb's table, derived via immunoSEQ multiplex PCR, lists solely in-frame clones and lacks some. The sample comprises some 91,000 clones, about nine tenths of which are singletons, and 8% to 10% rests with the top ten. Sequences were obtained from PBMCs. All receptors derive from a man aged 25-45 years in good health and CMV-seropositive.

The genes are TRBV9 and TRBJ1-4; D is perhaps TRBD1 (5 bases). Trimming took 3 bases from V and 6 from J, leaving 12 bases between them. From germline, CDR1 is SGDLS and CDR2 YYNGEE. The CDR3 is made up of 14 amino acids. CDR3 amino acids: CASSGGGHDEKLFF. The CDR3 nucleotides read TGTGCCAGCAGCGGAGGTGGACACGATGAAAAACTGTTTTTT. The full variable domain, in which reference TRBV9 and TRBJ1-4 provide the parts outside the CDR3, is DSGVTQTPKHLITATGQRVTLRCSPRSGDLSVYWYQQSLDQGLQFLIQYYNGEERAKGNILERFSAQQFPDLHSELNLSSLELGDSALYFCASSGGGHDEKLFFGSGTQLSVL.

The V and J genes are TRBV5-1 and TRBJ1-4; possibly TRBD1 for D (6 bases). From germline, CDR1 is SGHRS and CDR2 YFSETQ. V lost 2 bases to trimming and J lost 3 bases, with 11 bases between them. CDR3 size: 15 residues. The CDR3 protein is CASSLGGGPNEKLFF. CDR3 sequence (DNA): TGCGCCAGCAGCTTAGGTGGGGGCCCTAATGAAAAACTGTTTTTT.

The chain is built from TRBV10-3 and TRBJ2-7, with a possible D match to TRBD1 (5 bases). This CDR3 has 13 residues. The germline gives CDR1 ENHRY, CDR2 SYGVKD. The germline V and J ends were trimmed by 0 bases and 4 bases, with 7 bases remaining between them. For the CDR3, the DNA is TGTGCCATCAGTGAGTCCGACAGATACGAGCAGTACTTC. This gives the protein CAISESDRYEQYF.

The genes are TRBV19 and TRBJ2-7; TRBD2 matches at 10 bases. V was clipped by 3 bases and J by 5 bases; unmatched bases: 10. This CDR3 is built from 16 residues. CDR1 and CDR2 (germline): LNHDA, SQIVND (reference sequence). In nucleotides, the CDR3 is TGTGCCAGTAGTATGGGGGCTAGCGGGAGAAAAGACGAGCAGTACTTC. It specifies CASSMGASGRKDEQYF. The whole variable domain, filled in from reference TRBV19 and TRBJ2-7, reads DGGITQSPKYLFRKEGQNVTLSCEQNLNHDAMYWYRQDPGQGLRLIYYSQIVNDFQKGDIAEGYSVSREKKESFPLTVTSAQKNPTAFYLCASSMGASGRKDEQYFGPGTRLTVT.

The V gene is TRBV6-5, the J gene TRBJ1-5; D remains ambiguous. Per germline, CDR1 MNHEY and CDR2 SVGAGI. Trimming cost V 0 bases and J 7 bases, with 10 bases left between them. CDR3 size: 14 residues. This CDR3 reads CASSYSLAGQPQHF. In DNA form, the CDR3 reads TGTGCCAGCAGTTACTCCCTCGCAGGCCAGCCCCAGCATTTT.

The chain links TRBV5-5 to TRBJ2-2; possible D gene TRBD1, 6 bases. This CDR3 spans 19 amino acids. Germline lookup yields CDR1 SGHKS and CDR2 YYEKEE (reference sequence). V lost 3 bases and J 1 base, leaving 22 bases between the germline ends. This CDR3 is CASSYAPLTGTLNTGELFF. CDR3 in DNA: TGTGCCAGCAGCTATGCCCCCCTAACCGGGACACTGAACACCGGGGAGCTGTTTTTT.

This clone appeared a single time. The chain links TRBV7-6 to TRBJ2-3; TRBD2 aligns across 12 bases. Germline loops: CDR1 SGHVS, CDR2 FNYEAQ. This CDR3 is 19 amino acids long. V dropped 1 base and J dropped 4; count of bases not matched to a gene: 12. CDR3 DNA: TGTGCCAGCAGCTTAGAGGGACTAGCGGGTCAGAAATCCCCAGATACGCAGTATTTT. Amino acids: CASSLEGLAGQKSPDTQYF. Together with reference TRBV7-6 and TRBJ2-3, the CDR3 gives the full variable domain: GAGVSQSPRYKVTKRGQDVALRCDPISGHVSLYWYRQALGQGPEFLTYFNYEAQQDKSGLPNDRFSAERPEGSISTLTIQRTEQRDSAMYRCASSLEGLAGQKSPDTQYFGPGTRLTVL.

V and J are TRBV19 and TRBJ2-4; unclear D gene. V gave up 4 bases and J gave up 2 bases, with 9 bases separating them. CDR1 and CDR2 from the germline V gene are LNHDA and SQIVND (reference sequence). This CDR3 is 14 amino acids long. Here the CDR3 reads CASSNIGSKNIQYF. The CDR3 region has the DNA TGTGCCAGTAGTAATATCGGGTCCAAAAACATTCAGTACTTC.

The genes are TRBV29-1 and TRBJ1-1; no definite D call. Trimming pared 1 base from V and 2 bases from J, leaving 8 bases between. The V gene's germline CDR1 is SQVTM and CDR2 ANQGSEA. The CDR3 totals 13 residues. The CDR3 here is CSVEGHANTEAFF. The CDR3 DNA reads TGCAGCGTTGAAGGGCACGCCAACACTGAAGCTTTCTTT.

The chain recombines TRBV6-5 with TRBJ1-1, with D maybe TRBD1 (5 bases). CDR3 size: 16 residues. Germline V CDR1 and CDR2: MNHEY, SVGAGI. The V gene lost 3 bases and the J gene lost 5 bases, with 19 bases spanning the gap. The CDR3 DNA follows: TGTGCCAGCAGTTATGGTGTCGTGGGGCGATCGACTGAAGCTTTCTTT. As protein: CASSYGVVGRSTEAFF.

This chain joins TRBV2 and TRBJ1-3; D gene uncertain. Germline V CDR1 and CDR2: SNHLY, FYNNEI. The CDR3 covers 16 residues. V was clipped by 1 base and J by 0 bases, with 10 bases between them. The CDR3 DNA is TGTGCCAGCAGTGAAGACGGGTACTTCTCTGGAAACACCATATATTTT. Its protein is CASSEDGYFSGNTIYF. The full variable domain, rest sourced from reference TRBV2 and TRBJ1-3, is EPEVTQTPSHQVTQMGQEVILRCVPISNHLYFYWYRQILGQKVEFLVSFYNNEISEKSEIFDDQFSVERPDGSNFTLKIRSTKLEDSAMYFCASSEDGYFSGNTIYFGEGSWLTVV.

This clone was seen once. The CDR3 bases are TGTGCCAGCCAGAGGGGGGGGAGTAGGTACAATGAGCAGTTCTTC. This encodes CASQRGGSRYNEQFF. The chain carries TRBV5-4 and TRBJ2-1, with D perhaps TRBD2 (7 bases). This CDR3 has 15 amino acids. V was trimmed by 7 bases and J by 4 bases, leaving 18 bases between them. Germline V gene sequence: CDR1 SGHNT, CDR2 YYREEE (reference sequence).

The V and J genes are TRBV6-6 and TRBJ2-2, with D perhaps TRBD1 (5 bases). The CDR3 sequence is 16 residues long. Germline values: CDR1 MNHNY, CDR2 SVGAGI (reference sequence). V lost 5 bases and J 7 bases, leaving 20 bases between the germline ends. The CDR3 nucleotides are TGTGCCAGCAGTCCCAGGGTGTTGGGGCATATCGGGGAGCTGTTTTTT. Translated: CASSPRVLGHIGELFF.

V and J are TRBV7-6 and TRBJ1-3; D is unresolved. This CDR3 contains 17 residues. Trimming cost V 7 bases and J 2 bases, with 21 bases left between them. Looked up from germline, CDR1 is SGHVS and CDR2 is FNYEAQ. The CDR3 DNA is TGTGCCAGCACCAGGTCGTCCTCCGGAACGACTGGAAACACCATATATTTT. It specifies CASTRSSSGTTGNTIYF.

CDR3 DNA: TGTGCCAGCAGGCTCGACAGGTCACATCCGACGAAGTCTGAAGCTTTCTTT. Translation gives CASRLDRSHPTKSEAFF. This rearrangement joins TRBV28 to TRBJ1-1; D is perhaps TRBD1 (6 bases). This CDR3 region has 17 residues. The germline V gene has CDR1 MDHEN and CDR2 SYDVKM. The V and J ends lost 6 bases and 6 bases respectively, with 26 bases between them.

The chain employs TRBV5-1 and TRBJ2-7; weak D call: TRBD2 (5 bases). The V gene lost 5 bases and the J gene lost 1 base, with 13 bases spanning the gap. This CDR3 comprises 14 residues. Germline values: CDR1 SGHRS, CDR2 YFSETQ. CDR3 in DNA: TGCGCCAGCAGTTTAGGGAGTTGGTCCTACGAGCAGTACTTC. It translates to CASSLGSWSYEQYF.

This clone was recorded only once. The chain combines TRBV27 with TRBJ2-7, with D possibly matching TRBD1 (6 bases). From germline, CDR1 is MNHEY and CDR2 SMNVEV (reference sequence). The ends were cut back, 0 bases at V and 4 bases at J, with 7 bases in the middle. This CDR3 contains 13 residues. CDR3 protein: CASSLSRGYEQYF. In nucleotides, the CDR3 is TGTGCCAGCAGTTTATCCAGGGGTTACGAGCAGTACTTC.

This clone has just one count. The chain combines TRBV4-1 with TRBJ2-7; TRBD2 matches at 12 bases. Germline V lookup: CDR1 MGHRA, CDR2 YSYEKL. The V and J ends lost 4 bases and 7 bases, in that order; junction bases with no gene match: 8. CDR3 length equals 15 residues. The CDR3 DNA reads TGCGCCAGCAGCCCTTCGGGACTAGCGGGTGAAGAGCAGTACTTC. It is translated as CASSPSGLAGEEQYF.